The 16 T cell receptor beta chains below come from one sample, sequenced in a study of T-cell reconstitution after alpha-beta-depleted transplantation in children. It was with unique molecular identifiers that the TCRbeta library was prepared. TCRdb ran MiXCR on the PCR reads and lists one entry per CDR3 protein. The repertoire holds more than 550,000 distinct CDR3 sequences, over 9.5% seen once, with about 4.3% in the top ten. This sample comprised PBMCs from the stem cell graft donor, obtained from the stem cell graft. The source is a human donor who donated a stem cell graft to a child with acute myeloid leukemia.

This clonotype turned up a few times. V is TRBV7-9 and J is TRBJ2-3; no reliable D call. Germline CDR1 SEHNR, CDR2 FQNEAQ (reference sequence). Trimming took 7 bases from V and 0 from J, leaving 11 bases between them. The CDR3 runs 14 residues. The DNA for the CDR3 is TGTGCCAGCACGTACCAGCCTAGCACAGATACGCAGTATTTT. Translation gives CASTYQPSTDTQYF. The full variable domain, in which reference TRBV7-9 and TRBJ2-3 provide the parts outside the CDR3, is DTGVSQNPRHKITKRGQNVTFRCDPISEHNRLYWYRQTLGQGPEFLTYFQNEAQLEKSRLLSDRFSAERPKGSFSTLEIQRTEQGDSAMYLCASTYQPSTDTQYFGPGTRLTVL.

The V gene is TRBV30, the J gene TRBJ1-5; a weak D match, TRBD1 (6 bases). This CDR3 is built from 13 residues. CDR1 GTSNPN and CDR2 SVGIG come from the germline V gene (reference sequence). V was clipped by 3 bases and J by 6 bases, with 12 bases between them. The CDR3 nucleotides are TGTGCCTGGAGATCTGGGGGCAGTCAGCCCCAGCATTTT. Its translation is CAWRSGGSQPQHF.

J is TRBJ2-7 and V is TRBV4-2; D gene ambiguous. V dropped 0 bases and J dropped 5 bases, with 5 bases sitting between them. Germline lookup yields CDR1 LGHNA and CDR2 YNFKEQ. This CDR3 is 12 amino acids long. The CDR3 loop reads CASSQDRNEQYF. CDR3 DNA sequence: TGTGCCAGCAGCCAAGATCGGAACGAGCAGTACTTC.

The chain joins TRBV15 to TRBJ1-6, with D unresolved. Trimming cost V 3 bases and J 7 bases, with 16 bases left between them. Per the germline V gene, CDR1 is LNHNV and CDR2 is YYDKDF (reference sequence). The CDR3 contains 16 residues. CDR3 sequence: CATSSLTGMGNSPLHF. The CDR3 region has the DNA TGTGCCACCAGCAGCCTCACCGGGATGGGGAATTCACCCCTCCACTTT.

This clonotype was seen many times. J is TRBJ1-1 and V is TRBV29-1, with a weak D call TRBD1 (6 bases). Germline lookup yields CDR1 SQVTM and CDR2 ANQGSEA. The CDR3 is made up of 12 amino acids. The ends were cut back, 6 bases at V and 1 base at J, with 9 bases in the middle. This CDR3 is CSVTQGNTEAFF. DNA for the CDR3: TGCAGCGTAACACAGGGGAACACTGAAGCTTTCTTT.

This clonotype was observed at least ten times. The rearrangement links TRBV20-1 to TRBJ1-3; 10 bases line up with TRBD1. The CDR3 runs to 14 residues. Germline V gives CDR1 DFQATT, CDR2 SNEGSKA (reference sequence). Germline trimming cut 3 bases from V and 3 bases from J; bases unmatched to any gene: 2. The CDR3 nucleotides are TGCAGTGCTAGTGGACAGGGGGGTGGAAACACCATATATTTT. Its protein product is CSASGQGGGNTIYF.

This clonotype was counted between two and nine times. The genes are TRBV5-1 and TRBJ2-1, with TRBD2 identical over 12 bases. The length of the CDR3 is 16 residues. Germline-derived CDR1 and CDR2 are SGHRS and YFSETQ. V trimming: 1 base; J trimming: 6 bases; junction bases outside the gene matches: 5. The CDR3, as DNA: TGCGCCAGCAGCTTGTCTGGACTAGCGGGGTTCAATGAGCAGTTCTTC. It translates to CASSLSGLAGFNEQFF.

The CDR3 nucleotides are TGTGCCAGCAGCTCCCAGGGGAACAATGAGCAGTTCTTC. Translation gives CASSSQGNNEQFF. The chain links TRBV7-9 to TRBJ2-1; D is perhaps TRBD1 (6 bases). Germline CDR1 and CDR2: SEHNR and FQNEAQ (reference sequence). The CDR3 runs to 13 residues. V was clipped by 4 bases and J by 5 bases, with 9 bases between them. The whole variable domain, filled in from reference TRBV7-9 and TRBJ2-1, reads DTGVSQNPRHKITKRGQNVTFRCDPISEHNRLYWYRQTLGQGPEFLTYFQNEAQLEKSRLLSDRFSAERPKGSFSTLEIQRTEQGDSAMYLCASSSQGNNEQFFGPGTRLTVL.

The chain is built from TRBV3-1 and TRBJ2-3; D gene ambiguous. V shed 1 base and J shed 4 bases, with 9 bases lying between them. Per the germline V gene, CDR1 is LGHDT and CDR2 is YNNKEL (reference sequence). This CDR3 has 14 residues. CDR3 region: CASSQGMGSDTQYF. In nucleotides, the CDR3 is TGTGCCAGCAGCCAAGGAATGGGTTCAGATACGCAGTATTTT.

The rearrangement links TRBV19 to TRBJ1-5; D ambiguous. Trimming took off 7 bases at V and 0 bases at J, with 13 bases between the two ends. Germline CDR1 is LNHDA and CDR2 is SQIVND (reference sequence). This CDR3 comprises 15 residues. CDR3 DNA: TGTGCCAGTACCCCCACAGAAAATAGCAATCAGCCCCAGCATTTT. Residues: CASTPTENSNQPQHF.

This clonotype has only a few counts. The gene calls are TRBV7-3 and TRBJ2-1; no firm D call. This CDR3 contains 13 residues. Trimming removed 1 base at V and 10 bases at J, with 11 bases between. From germline, CDR1 is SGHTA and CDR2 FQGTGA. The CDR3 here is CASSLRPDGEQFF. CDR3 sequence (DNA): TGTGCCAGCAGCTTAAGGCCCGATGGGGAGCAGTTCTTC. Filled out from reference TRBV7-3 and TRBJ2-1, the complete variable domain reads GAGVSQTPSNKVTEKGKYVELRCDPISGHTALYWYRQSLGQGPEFLIYFQGTGAADDSGLPNDRFFAVRPEGSVSTLKIQRTERGDSAVYLCASSLRPDGEQFFGPGTRLTVL.

The chain recombines TRBV5-6 with TRBJ1-1, with D unclear. The CDR3 consists of 11 residues. From germline, CDR1 is SGHDT and CDR2 YYEEEE. V was shortened by 4 bases and J by 4 bases, with 5 bases between the two germline ends. CDR3 protein: CASSRVTEAFF. DNA of the CDR3: TGTGCCAGCAGCCGGGTCACTGAAGCTTTCTTT.

This chain uses TRBV5-1 with TRBJ2-5, with D maybe TRBD1 (6 bases). The CDR3 contains 14 residues. Trimming cost V 0 bases and J 4 bases, with 10 bases left between them. Germline V gives CDR1 SGHRS, CDR2 YFSETQ. CDR3 protein: CASSLDRVAETQYF. The CDR3 nucleotides are TGCGCCAGCAGCTTGGACAGGGTGGCAGAGACCCAGTACTTC.

This clonotype was detected ten times or more. The V gene is TRBV14, the J gene TRBJ1-6, with 9 positions matching TRBD1. The J segment lost 8 bases and the V segment lost 4 bases, leaving 6 bases of the junction unmatched. The CDR3 contains 15 residues. Germline V gives CDR1 SGHDN, CDR2 FVKESK. In DNA form, the CDR3 reads TGTGCCAGCAGCCTACGGACAGGGGAGTATTCACCCCTCCACTTT. As protein: CASSLRTGEYSPLHF.

In this sample, this clonotype turned up a few times. The V gene is TRBV29-1, the J gene TRBJ2-7, with 15 bases that match TRBD2. The CDR3 is 15 amino acids. J gave up 2 bases and V 5 bases, and 4 bases lay outside the gene matches. The germline gives CDR1 SQVTM, CDR2 ANQGSEA. The CDR3 loop reads CSVFWTSGRAYEQYF. The CDR3 nucleotides are TGCAGCGTTTTCTGGACTAGCGGGAGGGCCTACGAGCAGTACTTC.

This clonotype has a count of ten or more. This chain connects TRBV12-3 or TRBV12-4 to TRBJ1-6; D is perhaps TRBD1 (5 bases). V was clipped by 7 bases and J by 7 bases, with 17 bases between them. The CDR3 sequence is 15 residues long. CDR3 sequence reads: CASKMGTPENSPLHF. CDR3 in DNA: TGTGCCAGCAAAATGGGGACCCCTGAAAATTCACCCCTCCACTTT.